This TCR beta chain was retrieved from a study of CD8+CD57+ T cells in acquired aplastic anemia. The use of genomic DNA as template underpinned the TCR beta VDJ and CDR3 profiling. From the reads, TCRdb called clonotypes with MiXCR, one entry per CDR3 protein. This table holds 150,000 or so distinct CDR3 sequences, about 48% found once. The patients chosen for sequencing had shown expansion of CD8+CD57+ cells (detected by flow cytometry). CDR3 length: 13 residues. Losses at the gene ends were 7 bases for V and 5 bases for J; bases not matched to a gene: 5. Per the germline V gene, CDR1 is MDHEN and CDR2 is SYDVKM.

Sequenced: sorted CD4+, CD8+, or CD8+CD57+ T cells (not recorded which) from PBMCs. This receptor was identified in a human donor with aplastic anemia. This chain joins TRBV28 and TRBJ2-7; 10 bases align to TRBD1. The CDR3 DNA sequence: TGTGCCAGCAACCTGGGACAGGGGAACGAGCAGTACTTC. Translation gives CASNLGQGNEQYF.